This T cell receptor (beta chain) was identified in a study of T cell repertoires in urothelial bladder cancer (dated by TCRdb to about 2019). Turning to the overall study: Of the 12 resected lesions, three were clinical stage cT0, three were cTa, three were cT1 and three were cT2 or greater. About eleven resected bladder lesions were studied, comprising urothelial carcinoma (UC+) and benign (UC-) specimens. About eleven patients with bladder lesions undergoing transurethral resection were identified prospectively. The study compared TCR repertoire clonality in bladder tumors with that in benign bladder inflammation.

Bladder lesion specimens were collected at transurethral resection and stored at -80C. DNA was isolated from bladder specimens obtained during transurethral resection. The CDR3 numbers 16 residues from cysteine through phenylalanine. Of all the DNA, just the CDR3 is kept, 48 bases in frame from base 1. As encoded in the germline V gene, CDR1 is SGHRS while CDR2 is YFSETQ. Trimming leaves V shorter by 4 bases and J shorter by 4 bases, with the junction holding 12 bases beyond the gene matches. What the work shows at the level of the full study, not this receptor alone: A median tumor infiltrating lymphocyte percentage of 1.5% to 2% was observed in carcinoma specimens, compared with 10% to 15% in benign specimens. Urothelial carcinoma specimens contained fewer T cells than benign specimens, with a median of approximately 5,000 versus 26,000. In carcinoma specimens a single T-cell clone made up as much as 17% of infiltrating lymphocytes, compared with 2% in benign specimens.

The immunoSEQ assay was used to sequence the CDR3 region of the TCR beta chain. As for how the authors treated the data: For each specimen, the T-cell fraction, clonal dominance, and maximum TCR clone frequency were calculated. TCRdb obtained this table from immuneACCESS and retained in-frame rearrangements with V and J assigned. These tables miss some clones; where compared with another copy, unresolved V genes account for less than half of the shortfall, and the remainder is unexplained. V and J calls and clone size are as listed in that table; D and trimming were resolved from the DNA. This sample lists 13,000 or so clones; 55% to 80% were detected once. 8.9% of the sample is held by the ten biggest clonotypes. Comments on this clone: Its antigen is unknown. Per-base qualities were not stored, and no clone one base away is much larger.

The chain joins TRBV5-1 to TRBJ2-5, and TRBD1 matches 8 of the central bases. Specimen: tumor-infiltrating cells from bladder cancer. This TCR came from a human donor with urothelial carcinoma. The CDR3 has the sequence CASSILDRGRGETQYF. In nucleotides, the sequence is TGCGCCAGCAGCATCCTAGACAGGGGTCGGGGAGAGACCCAGTACTTC.